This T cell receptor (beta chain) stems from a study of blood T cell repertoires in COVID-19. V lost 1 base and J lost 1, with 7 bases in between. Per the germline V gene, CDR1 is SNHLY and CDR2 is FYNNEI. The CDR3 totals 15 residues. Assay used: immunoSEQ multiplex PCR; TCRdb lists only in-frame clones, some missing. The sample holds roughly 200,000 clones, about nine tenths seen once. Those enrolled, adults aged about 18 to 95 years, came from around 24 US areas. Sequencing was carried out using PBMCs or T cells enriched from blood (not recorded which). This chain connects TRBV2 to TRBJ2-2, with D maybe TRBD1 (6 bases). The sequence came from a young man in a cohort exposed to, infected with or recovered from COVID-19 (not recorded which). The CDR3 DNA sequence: TGTGCCAGCAGTGAAGGCAGGGGGAACACCGGGGAGCTGTTTTTT. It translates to CASSEGRGNTGELFF. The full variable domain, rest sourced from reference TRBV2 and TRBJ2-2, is EPEVTQTPSHQVTQMGQEVILRCVPISNHLYFYWYRQILGQKVEFLVSFYNNEISEKSEIFDDQFSVERPDGSNFTLKIRSTKLEDSAMYFCASSEGRGNTGELFFGEGSRLTVL.